Presented here are 3 T cell receptor beta chains from one specimen sequenced in a study of blood T cell repertoires in COVID-19. Assay used: immunoSEQ multiplex PCR; TCRdb lists only in-frame clones, some missing. The data contain about 260,000 clones, over 80% of them singletons. The material sequenced was peripheral blood. These receptor sequences come from a woman in her forties who had recovered from COVID-19.

V is TRBV6-5 and J is TRBJ2-1; 8 nucleotides match TRBD2. Germline assignment: CDR1 MNHEY and CDR2 SVGAGI. The CDR3 has 13 residues. With V trimmed by 3 bases and J by 6 bases, 1 base remained unmatched. DNA of the CDR3: TGTGCCAGCAGTTATCGGGAGGGCAATGAGCAGTTCTTC. It yields the protein CASSYREGNEQFF.

The V gene is TRBV19, the J gene TRBJ2-2, with 8 nucleotides matching TRBD1. The CDR3 has 17 residues. Germline CDR1 LNHDA, CDR2 SQIVND (reference sequence). Trimming took 6 bases from V and 1 from J; bases not matched to a gene: 10. CDR3 loop: CASRPGQDNRNTGELFF. As DNA, the CDR3 is TGTGCCAGTAGACCGGGACAGGACAACCGGAACACCGGGGAGCTGTTTTTT.

The chain recombines TRBV2 with TRBJ1-1, with TRBD1 identical over 7 bases. CDR1 is SNHLY, CDR2 FYNNEI, per germline. CDR3 length: 13 residues. Losses at the gene ends were 8 bases for V and 4 bases for J; bases not matched to a gene: 7. CDR3 protein: CASREGASTEAFF. The CDR3 bases are TGTGCCAGCCGGGAGGGGGCGAGCACTGAAGCTTTCTTT.